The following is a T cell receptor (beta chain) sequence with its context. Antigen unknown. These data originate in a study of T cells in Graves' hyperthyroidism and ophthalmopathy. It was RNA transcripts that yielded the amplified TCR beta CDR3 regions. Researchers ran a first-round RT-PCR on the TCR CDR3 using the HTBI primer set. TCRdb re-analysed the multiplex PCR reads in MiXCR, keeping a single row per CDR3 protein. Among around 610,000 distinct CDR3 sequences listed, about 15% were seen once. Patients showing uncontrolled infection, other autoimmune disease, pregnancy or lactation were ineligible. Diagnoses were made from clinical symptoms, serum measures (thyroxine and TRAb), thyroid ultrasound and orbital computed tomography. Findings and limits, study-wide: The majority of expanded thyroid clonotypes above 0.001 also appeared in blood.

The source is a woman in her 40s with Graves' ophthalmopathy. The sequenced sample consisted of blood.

This CDR3 is CASSPRTGPALSGYTF. The CDR3 region has the DNA TGTGCCAGCTCACCACGCACGGGCCCGGCTCTTTCTGGCTACACCTTC. This rearrangement joins TRBV18 to TRBJ1-2, with D unclear. The CDR3 sequence is 16 residues long. Trimming pared 1 base from V and 7 bases from J, leaving 19 bases between. The germline gives CDR1 KGHSH, CDR2 LQKENI.